This entry describes one TCR beta chain. Its antigen is unidentified. The CDR3 consists of 14 residues. Trimming took off 4 bases at V and 3 bases at J, with 9 bases between the two ends. Germline-derived CDR1 and CDR2 are KGHDR and SFDVKD. The data stem from a study of T cell responses to AZD1222 COVID-19 vaccine. Only in-frame clones appear in the TCRdb table, and some are missing; sequencing was by immunoSEQ multiplex PCR. Of 150,000 to 200,000 clones in the sample, around 90% are singletons; the top ten hold about 4.3%. Broader study findings: Only after the peak T cell response were repertoires sampled. Spike-specific TCR breadth rose after two AZD1222 doses, and depth rose as well. Mostly white British, mostly female donors; authors suggested clonal diversity may be underestimated.

The sequence was collected from an adult who received the MenACWY meningococcal vaccine as a control. The specimen comprised peripheral blood, sampled 28 days after the second dose of the MenACWY control vaccine. The chain joins TRBV24-1 to TRBJ1-5; perhaps TRBD1 as D (6 bases). The CDR3 nucleotides are TGTGCCACCAGTGAAACAGGGAACAATCAGCCCCAGCATTTT. The encoded protein is CATSETGNNQPQHF.